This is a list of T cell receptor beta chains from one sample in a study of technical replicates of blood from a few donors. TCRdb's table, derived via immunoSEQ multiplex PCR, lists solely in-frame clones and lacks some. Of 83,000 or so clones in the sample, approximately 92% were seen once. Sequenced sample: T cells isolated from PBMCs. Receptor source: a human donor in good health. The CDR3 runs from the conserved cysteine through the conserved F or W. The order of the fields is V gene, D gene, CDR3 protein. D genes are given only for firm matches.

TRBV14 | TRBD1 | CASSLRTGDTYGYTF
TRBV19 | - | CASSQAAGEQFF
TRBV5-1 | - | CASSLVRDARPTGTDTQYF
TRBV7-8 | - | CASSLVGGLGNEQFF
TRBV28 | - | CASSFTGNYGYTF
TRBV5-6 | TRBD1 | CASSLGTGEYF
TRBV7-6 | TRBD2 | CASSLETSGSIYEQYF
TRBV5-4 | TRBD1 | CASSDTGGYGYTF
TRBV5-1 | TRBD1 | CASSLGTGGFEQFF
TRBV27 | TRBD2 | CASREIRTSVRYNEQFF
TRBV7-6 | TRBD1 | CASSPHRQGATNEKLFF
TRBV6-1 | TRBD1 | CASRTGDLTGELFF
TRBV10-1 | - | CASSAKRRGETQYF
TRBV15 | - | CATSSGERVNTGELFF
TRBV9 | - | CASSVAGVTYNEQFF
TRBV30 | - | CAWSLDGGLTGELFF
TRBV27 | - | CASSLAGLYNEQFF
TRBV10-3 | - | CAISFDRNTEAFF
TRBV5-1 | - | CASNPGGPGNEQFF
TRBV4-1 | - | CASSQERGTTGNQPQHF
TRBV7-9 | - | CASSLRGGYEQYF
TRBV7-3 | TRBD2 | CASSSGLAGGNSYNEQFF
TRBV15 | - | CATSRGTQAAYEQYF
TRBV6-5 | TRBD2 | CASSYLSGATTDTQYF
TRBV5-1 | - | CASSLEGSGEAFF
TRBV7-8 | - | CASRDWGAGHITYEQYF
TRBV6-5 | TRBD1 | CASRTGVNEQFF
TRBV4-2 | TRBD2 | CASSQVTSEWYNEQFF
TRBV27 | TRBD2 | CASNYAGTSNEQFF
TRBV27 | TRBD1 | CASSSPARGVVATEAFF
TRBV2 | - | CASSERRGDYEQYF
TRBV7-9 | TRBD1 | CASSFRAGGTQETQYF
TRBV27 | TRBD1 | CASARDRKNEQFF
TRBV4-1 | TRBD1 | CASSPSRDSGPIVYGYTF
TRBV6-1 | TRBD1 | CASSATGMQETQYF
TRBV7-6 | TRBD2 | CASSLWTSEYNEQFF
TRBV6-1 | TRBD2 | CASSAWTSGSNRKNIQYF
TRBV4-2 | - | CASSQDSGGLPRTNTEAFF
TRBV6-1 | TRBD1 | CASREWTGSSYEQYF
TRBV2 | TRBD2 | CASRPILWEGLYTDTQYF
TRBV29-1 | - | CSWGSMGTQYF
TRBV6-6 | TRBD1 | CASSYHGTGGNTIYF
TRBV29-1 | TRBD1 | CSVEPGTGFEQYF
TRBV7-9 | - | CASSLDGTKAYGYTF
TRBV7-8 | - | CASSLDEPSFYEQYF
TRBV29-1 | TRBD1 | CSVRTGLNQPQHF
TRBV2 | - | CASSEVGRPHPGTYGYTF
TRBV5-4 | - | CASSSTDRYYEQYF
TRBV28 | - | CASSTDSPTYGCTF
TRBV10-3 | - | CAIREDRPLSYEQYF
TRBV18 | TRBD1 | CASSPKDRDRGGGYTF
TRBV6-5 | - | CARQNKDYEQYF
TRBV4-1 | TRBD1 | CASSQDGGGQGGNTIYF